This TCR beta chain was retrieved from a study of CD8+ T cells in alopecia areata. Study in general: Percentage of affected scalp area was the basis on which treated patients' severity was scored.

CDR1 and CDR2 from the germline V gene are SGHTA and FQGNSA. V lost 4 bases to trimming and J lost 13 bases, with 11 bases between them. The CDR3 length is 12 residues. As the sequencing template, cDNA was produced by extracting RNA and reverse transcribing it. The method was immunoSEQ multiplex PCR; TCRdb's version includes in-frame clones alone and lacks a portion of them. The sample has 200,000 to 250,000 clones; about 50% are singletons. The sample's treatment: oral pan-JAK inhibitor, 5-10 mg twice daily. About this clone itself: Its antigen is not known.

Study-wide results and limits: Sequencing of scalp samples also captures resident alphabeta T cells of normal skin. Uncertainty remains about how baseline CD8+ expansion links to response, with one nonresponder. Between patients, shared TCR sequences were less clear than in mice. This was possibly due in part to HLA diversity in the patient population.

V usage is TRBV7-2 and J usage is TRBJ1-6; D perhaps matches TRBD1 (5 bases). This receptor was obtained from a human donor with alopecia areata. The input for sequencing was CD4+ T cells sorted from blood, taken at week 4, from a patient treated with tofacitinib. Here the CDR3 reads CASSSITGPLHF. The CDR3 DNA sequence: TGTGCCAGCAGCTCAATAACAGGTCCCCTCCACTTT.